Each of the 5 T cell receptor beta chains below was sequenced from the same sample in a study of T cells in localized non-small cell lung cancer. The assay was immunoSEQ multiplex PCR, and TCRdb's table has in-frame clones only and misses some. Of about 72,000 clones in the sample, about 88% were seen once. This material consisted of peripheral blood, taken before any cancer treatment. These receptors were collected from a female donor older than 55 with stage I lung adenocarcinoma.

CDR3 loop: CASSLDRGNTEAFF. CDR3 nucleotides: TGTGCCAGCAGTTTGGACAGAGGAAACACTGAAGCTTTCTTT. The J gene is TRBJ1-1, the V gene TRBV27; D might be TRBD1 (6 bases). The germline gives CDR1 MNHEY, CDR2 SMNVEV (reference sequence). There are 14 residues in the CDR3. The V gene lost 3 bases and the J gene lost 2 bases, with 10 bases spanning the gap.

The chain couples TRBV19 to TRBJ1-1, with 7 bases that match TRBD1. This CDR3 spans 15 amino acids. After removal of 7 bases from V and 0 bases from J, the junction contained 8 bases not matched to a gene. The germline V gene encodes CDR1 LNHDA and CDR2 SQIVND (reference sequence). Here the CDR3 DNA reads TGTGCCAGTACCCCCGGACAGGTCATGAACACTGAAGCTTTCTTT. Its translation is CASTPGQVMNTEAFF.

V and J are TRBV27 and TRBJ2-2, with D tentatively TRBD1 (6 bases). Looked up from germline, CDR1 is MNHEY and CDR2 is SMNVEV (reference sequence). The CDR3 consists of 15 residues. V was clipped by 5 bases and J by 2 bases, with 12 bases between them. Here the CDR3 DNA reads TGTGCCAGCAGTCCCTTAGGGGGTAACACCGGGGAGCTGTTTTTT. Translated: CASSPLGGNTGELFF.

J is TRBJ2-1 and V is TRBV5-1; 11 bases line up with TRBD2. CDR1 is SGHRS and CDR2 is YFSETQ in the germline V gene. CDR3 length: 15 amino acids. The trim removed 4 bases at V and 5 bases at J, leaving 5 bases unmatched. CDR3 in DNA: TGCGCCAGCAGCCTTAGCGGGAGGGAAAACAATGAGCAGTTCTTC. Residues: CASSLSGRENNEQFF.

The J gene is TRBJ2-5, the V gene TRBV9, with D possibly TRBD2 on 7 matching bases. Trimming stripped 0 bases from V and 7 bases from J, with 16 bases between. Germline CDR1 is SGDLS and CDR2 is YYNGEE. The CDR3 covers 15 residues. The CDR3 DNA is TGTGCCAGCAGCGTAGGATCGGGGGGCCCAGGGACCCAGTACTTC. Translating it yields CASSVGSGGPGTQYF.